The text below deals with one T cell receptor (beta chain). Its cognate antigen has yet to be identified. No much larger clonotype is one base removed from it; base qualities were not supplied. This entry is derived from a study of T cells in Graves' hyperthyroidism and ophthalmopathy (dated 2019 in TCRdb). Concerning the study at large: Peripheral blood was sampled at the time of initial diagnosis, prior to any treatment. Thyroid tissue and blood T-cell repertoires from over 5 Graves' hyperthyroidism patients were also compared in the study. To identify TCR V-J signatures that set the groups apart, the researchers used a discovery cohort of more than 95 patients, made up of around 42 with Graves' ophthalmopathy and about 60 with stable Graves' hyperthyroidism. The roughly 90 discovery patients were divided at random into training and test sets in a 7:3 ratio. After blood sampling, hyperthyroidism patients were treated with methimazole at a starting dose of 30 mg daily, and ophthalmopathy patients were treated with high-dose intravenous methylprednisolone. The paper reports TCR Vbeta CDR3 sequencing of fewer than 150 peripheral blood samples: 40 or so ophthalmopathy, approximately 74 hyperthyroidism and around 17 progressor patients. Prospective prediction of ophthalmopathy was tested in an independent validation cohort consisting of fewer than 20 hyperthyroidism patients and more than 15 patients who later progressed to ophthalmopathy. The paper's findings and limits, for the study overall: No statistical method was used to fix the sample size in advance, and group allocation was not hidden from the investigators. Blood samples also contained most of the expanded thyroid clonotypes (frequency above 0.001), which suggests that blood repertoires may reflect thyroid immune responses. A model built on a 13 V-J signature distinguished ophthalmopathy from stable hyperthyroidism, reaching 87.88% sensitivity and 81.08% specificity in cross-validation and 80%/75% in testing. In validation, the model predicted progression to ophthalmopathy a median of about 5.9 months before onset, with about 67% sensitivity and 72.22% specificity.

As encoded in the germline V gene, CDR1 is MDHEN while CDR2 is SYDVKM. The junction carries 12 bases between V and J, which are trimmed by 6 bases and 0 bases respectively. Reading from cysteine to phenylalanine, the CDR3 counts 16 amino acids. Only the CDR3 part of the read is kept: 48 bases, read in frame from the first base. Ophthalmopathy patients had moderately to severely active disease, with a Clinical Activity Score of 3 or more, a NOSPECS grade of 4 or more, and a disease duration of less than 3 months. The study excluded patients with uncontrolled infections, other autoimmune diseases, pregnancy or lactation. Diagnoses relied on clinical symptoms, serum thyroxine and TRAb, thyroid ultrasound and orbital computed tomography. Ficoll-Paque density gradient centrifugation was used to isolate PBMCs from under 11 ml of fresh peripheral blood. Trizol reagent was used to extract total RNA, and RNA quality was then checked on an Agilent 2100 Bioanalyzer.

The TCR beta CDR3 regions were amplified from RNA transcripts. A first-round RT-PCR of the TCR CDR3 used the HTBI primer set with the Qiagen OneStep RT-PCR kit. The libraries were constructed in a second round of multiplex PCR and then size-selected and purified. Paired-end sequencing of the libraries was performed with 100 bp reads on an Illumina HiSeq2000. The study's processing was this. Raw data were processed with SOAPnuke, discarding reads with adapters, uncalled bases, mean Phred below 15, or no exact constant-primer or identifier match. COPE v1.2.5 was used to merge the high-quality paired reads, and each unique nucleotide sequence was defined as a clonotype. MiTCR v1.1 was used to align the clonotypes against IMGT TRBV, TRBD and TRBJ reference segments. The analysis included only V-J combinations with a frequency above 0.0001, which together covered roughly 99% of the repertoires. A TCS score was defined as the ratio between F50 (clonal expansion) and ExV (chaos), using BLOSUM62-based TCRdist between CDR3 peptides within each V-J. Welch's t-statistics and random forest reduced fewer than 550 V-J features to 10 to 15, which were used in a naive Bayes classifier (R e1071). TCRdb reanalyzed the raw reads on its own, using fastp at Q25 for trimming and MiXCR for clone calling, and kept in-frame beta chains. Every CDR3 protein is listed once, alongside the most common genes and DNA of its rows. In this record, the V and J calls reflect TCRdb's handling and not the investigators' own analysis. Counted in this sample were roughly 520,000 distinct CDR3 sequences; roughly 24% of them appeared once. The ten largest clones capture approximately 10% of the sample.

This chain is built from TRBV28 and TRBJ2-6; the D gene assignment is ambiguous. The sequenced sample consisted of blood. This sequence was found in a woman aged 30 to 39 with Graves' ophthalmopathy. The CDR3 here reads CASSREQISGANVLTF. The sequence in DNA is TGTGCCAGCAGCCGTGAACAGATCTCTGGGGCCAACGTCCTGACTTTC.